These 32 T cell receptor beta chains were sequenced from one sample in a study of T-cell reconstitution after alpha-beta-depleted transplantation in children. The library targeted TCRbeta and was prepared with unique molecular identifiers. TCRdb called the PCR reads again in MiXCR, with one record for every CDR3 protein. The sample includes a few hundred thousand distinct CDR3 sequences, roughly a tenth of them seen just once. This sample comprised PBMCs, obtained before TCRalphabeta/CD19-depleted stem cell transplant. These receptors were taken from a boy under two years old with acute myeloid leukemia, due to receive a stem cell transplant.

This clonotype has at least ten counts. The rearrangement uses TRBV28 and TRBJ2-5; D is possibly TRBD1 (6 bases). V lost 6 bases and J lost 4, with 18 bases in between. Germline loops: CDR1 MDHEN, CDR2 SYDVKM. The CDR3 is made up of 15 amino acids. CDR3 coding DNA: TGTGCCAGCAGCCCTAGTACAGGGAACGCAGAGACCCAGTACTTC. Translating gives CASSPSTGNAETQYF.

This clonotype was found many times. The genes are TRBV12-3 or TRBV12-4 and TRBJ1-2; D gene ambiguous. The V gene lost 9 bases and the J gene lost 0 bases, with 11 bases spanning the gap. This CDR3 has 13 amino acids. The CDR3 loop is CASSTRPNYGYTF. The DNA for the CDR3 is TGTGCCAGTTCGACAAGACCTAACTATGGCTACACCTTC.

This clonotype has at least ten counts. This chain links TRBV29-1 with TRBJ1-4; D not certain. The V and J ends lost 6 bases and 6 bases respectively, with 8 bases between them. Germline values: CDR1 SQVTM, CDR2 ANQGSEA. CDR3 length: 11 amino acids. The chain's CDR3 is CSVRSDEKLFF. The CDR3 DNA reads as TGCAGCGTCCGGAGTGATGAAAAACTGTTTTTT.

About this clonotype: This could be a read error, since a much larger clone is one nucleotide away. The chain has TRBV11-1 and TRBJ2-1, with 9 bases fitting TRBD1. CDR3 length equals 20 residues. CDR1 and CDR2 (germline): SGHAT, FQDESV (reference sequence). CDR3 amino acids: CTSSYPSRPNRGLPTDEQFF. Written as DNA, the CDR3 is TGTACCAGCAGCTACCCCTCCCGGCCCAACAGGGGGCTCCCAACAGATGAGCAGTTCTTC.

As concerns this clonotype: The junction departs from the called germline gene at one end, perhaps through a read error. The genes are TRBV12-3 or TRBV12-4 and TRBJ2-2; D remains unclear. This CDR3 comprises 13 residues. In nucleotides, the CDR3 is TGTGCCAGCAGCCTGGTGAACACCGTGGAGCTGTTTTTT. Translated: CASSLVNTVELFF.

The CDR3 DNA reads as TGTGCCAGTAGTGGAGGGACAGGATTGAGCAATCAGCCCCAGCATTTT. It specifies CASSGGTGLSNQPQHF. The chain recombines TRBV19 with TRBJ1-5, with TRBD1 identical over 8 bases. There are 16 residues in the CDR3. In germline, CDR1 is LNHDA, CDR2 SQIVND (reference sequence). Losses at the gene ends were 5 bases for V and 1 base for J; bases not matched to a gene: 7.

This clonotype was detected ten times or more. The chain employs TRBV2 and TRBJ2-2, with 7 bases fitting TRBD2. The CDR3 runs to 13 residues. Trimming cost V 10 bases and J 0 bases; bases outside gene matches: 2. CDR1 and CDR2 (germline): SNHLY, FYNNEI. The CDR3 loop reads CATAGTNTGELFF. CDR3 sequence (DNA): TGTGCCACAGCGGGGACGAACACCGGGGAGCTGTTTTTT.

This clonotype was seen at least ten times. V gene TRBV10-3 combines with J gene TRBJ2-7; D possibly corresponds to TRBD2 (5 bases). Germline CDR1 and CDR2: ENHRY and SYGVKD. There are 14 residues in the CDR3. The germline V and J ends were trimmed by 3 bases and 1 base, with 10 bases remaining between them. The CDR3 protein is CAISDPGISYEQYF. CDR3 nucleotide sequence: TGTGCCATCAGTGACCCGGGGATTTCCTACGAGCAGTACTTC.

This clonotype showed up just a few times. V and J are TRBV10-3 and TRBJ2-7; D unclear. CDR1 ENHRY and CDR2 SYGVKD come from the germline V gene. This CDR3 is 13 amino acids long. Trimming took off 3 bases at V and 4 bases at J, with 10 bases between the two ends. CDR3 sequence reads: CAISENLFYEQYF. CDR3 nucleotide sequence: TGTGCCATCAGTGAAAACCTCTTTTACGAGCAGTACTTC.

Many counts were recorded for this clonotype. The chain employs TRBV12-3 or TRBV12-4 and TRBJ2-2; 7 bases are shared with TRBD2. Trimming at V came to 3 bases and at J to 2 bases, leaving 6 bases not matched to a gene. The CDR3 runs 16 residues. The CDR3 sequence is CASSLGLAVNTGELFF. The CDR3 region has the DNA TGTGCCAGCAGTTTGGGTCTAGCGGTAAACACCGGGGAGCTGTTTTTT.

A few counts support this clonotype. The chain links TRBV7-9 to TRBJ2-1; D may be TRBD1 (5 bases). The CDR3 has 15 residues. V lost 5 bases and J lost 2, with 13 bases in between. In germline, CDR1 is SEHNR, CDR2 FQNEAQ (reference sequence). The chain's CDR3 is CASSTLGVTYNEQFF. CDR3 in DNA: TGTGCCAGCAGCACGCTAGGGGTAACCTACAATGAGCAGTTCTTC.

The table lists this clonotype with a few counts. The chain combines TRBV7-9 with TRBJ2-7; 7 bases fit TRBD1. From germline, CDR1 is SEHNR and CDR2 FQNEAQ (reference sequence). This CDR3 region has 16 residues. V lost 0 bases to trimming and J lost 2 bases; unmatched junction nucleotides: 7. CDR3 amino acids: CASSLAGQGVPYEQYF. The CDR3 DNA reads as TGTGCCAGCAGCTTAGCGGGGCAGGGGGTTCCCTACGAGCAGTACTTC. Looking up the rest from reference TRBV7-9 and TRBJ2-7 gives the full variable domain: DTGVSQNPRHKITKRGQNVTFRCDPISEHNRLYWYRQTLGQGPEFLTYFQNEAQLEKSRLLSDRFSAERPKGSFSTLEIQRTEQGDSAMYLCASSLAGQGVPYEQYFGPGTRLTVT.

The table lists this clonotype with many counts. The chain combines TRBV5-1 with TRBJ1-1, with D possibly being TRBD1 (5 bases). The CDR3 runs to 14 residues. V shed 4 bases and J shed 3 bases, with 13 bases lying between them. The V gene's germline CDR1 is SGHRS and CDR2 YFSETQ. CDR3 coding DNA: TGCGCCAGCAGCGGGGACCGGACGGACACTGAAGCTTTCTTT. This sequence encodes CASSGDRTDTEAFF.

This clonotype has ten or more counts. The V call is TRBV5-1, the J call TRBJ2-5, with 11 nucleotides matching TRBD2. V was clipped by 5 bases and J by 5 bases; unmatched bases: 5. This CDR3 region has 14 residues. Looked up from germline, CDR1 is SGHRS and CDR2 is YFSETQ. The CDR3 loop reads CASRPTSGTETQYF. CDR3 bases: TGCGCCAGCAGGCCGACTAGCGGGACGGAGACCCAGTACTTC.

This clonotype was found many times. The genes are TRBV12-3 or TRBV12-4 and TRBJ2-1; maybe TRBD1 (5 bases). This CDR3 comprises 13 residues. With 3 bases removed from V and 4 bases from J, the gap between germline ends came to 7 bases. Written as DNA, the CDR3 is TGTGCCAGCAGTTTGACAGATTACAATGAGCAGTTCTTC. Its translation: CASSLTDYNEQFF.

This clonotype was seen repeatedly, ten times or more. The CDR3 bases are TGTGCCAGCAGCGTAGAAAGCTACAATGAGCAGTTCTTC. It encodes CASSVESYNEQFF. This chain uses TRBV9 with TRBJ2-1; D remains ambiguous. From germline, CDR1 is SGDLS and CDR2 YYNGEE. This CDR3 contains 13 residues. V was pared by 0 bases and J by 3 bases, with 4 bases between. The variable domain in full, with the rest retrieved from reference TRBV9 and TRBJ2-1, is DSGVTQTPKHLITATGQRVTLRCSPRSGDLSVYWYQQSLDQGLQFLIQYYNGEERAKGNILERFSAQQFPDLHSELNLSSLELGDSALYFCASSVESYNEQFFGPGTRLTVL.

This clonotype has a count of ten or more. The J gene is TRBJ1-3, the V gene TRBV12-3 or TRBV12-4; 7 bases map to TRBD1. This CDR3 has 16 residues. The junction had 10 bases not matched to a gene; V was cut back by 4 bases and J by 4 bases. The CDR3 nucleotides are TGTGCCAGCAGTTCCACAACAGGGGCCGAGGGAAACACCATATATTTT. The encoded protein is CASSSTTGAEGNTIYF.

This clonotype was picked up many times. This chain connects TRBV7-2 to TRBJ2-3; possible D gene TRBD2, 6 bases. V lost 1 base and J lost 3, with 14 bases in between. This CDR3 has 16 residues. Germline-derived CDR1 and CDR2 are SGHTA and FQGNSA. CDR3: CASSLVAGPTTDTQYF. The CDR3 region has the DNA TGTGCCAGCAGCTTAGTGGCGGGGCCTACAACAGATACGCAGTATTTT.

This clonotype was observed at least ten times. This chain joins TRBV5-1 and TRBJ2-7; D uncertain. CDR1 and CDR2 from the germline V gene are SGHRS and YFSETQ. The CDR3 is 13 amino acids. The V gene lost 2 bases and the J gene lost 1 base, with 7 bases spanning the gap. The CDR3 DNA reads TGCGCCAGCAGCTTTGCCGGGTCCTACGAGCAGTACTTC. It translates to CASSFAGSYEQYF.

This clonotype was recorded at least ten times. This chain uses TRBV5-1 with TRBJ2-5, with 7 positions matching TRBD1. The CDR3 extends over 15 amino acids. Trimming cost V 4 bases and J 1 base; bases outside gene matches: 7. Germline V CDR1 and CDR2: SGHRS, YFSETQ. CDR3: CASSLWRQGQETQYF. In nucleotides, the CDR3 is TGCGCCAGCAGCCTCTGGAGACAGGGCCAAGAGACCCAGTACTTC.

A few counts support this clonotype. V gene TRBV3-1 combines with J gene TRBJ2-3; possible D gene TRBD1, 6 bases. Trimming removed 3 bases from V and 2 bases from J, with 12 bases in between. Germline V gene lookup returns CDR1 LGHDT and CDR2 YNNKEL (reference sequence). This CDR3 region has 15 residues. CDR3 nucleotides: TGTGCCAGCAGCCAGGGTACAGGGTTCACAGATACGCAGTATTTT. Translated: CASSQGTGFTDTQYF.

The table lists this clonotype with many counts. The rearrangement joins TRBV5-1 to TRBJ1-2; D is uncertain. Trimming stripped 0 bases from V and 2 bases from J, with 8 bases between. The germline V gene has CDR1 SGHRS and CDR2 YFSETQ. This CDR3 comprises 14 residues. The chain's CDR3 is CASSLDGWNYGYTF. The CDR3 region has the DNA TGCGCCAGCAGCTTGGATGGGTGGAACTATGGCTACACCTTC.

This clonotype was found a few times. J is TRBJ2-3 and V is TRBV29-1, with TRBD2 matching 8 bases. The V gene's germline CDR1 is SQVTM and CDR2 ANQGSEA. Losses at the gene ends were 0 bases for V and 3 bases for J; bases not matched to a gene: 5. The CDR3 runs to 15 residues. The CDR3 loop reads CSVEDLERETDTQYF. The CDR3 coding sequence is TGCAGCGTTGAAGATCTTGAGCGGGAGACAGATACGCAGTATTTT.

This clonotype was observed at least ten times. V and J are TRBV5-1 and TRBJ2-5, with 8 bases that match TRBD1. Germline loops: CDR1 SGHRS, CDR2 YFSETQ. V shed 4 bases and J 1 base; nucleotides not matched to a gene: 6. The CDR3 is 15 amino acids. The CDR3 sequence is CASSTPTGAQETQYF. CDR3 DNA sequence: TGCGCCAGCAGCACCCCGACAGGGGCCCAAGAGACCCAGTACTTC.

This clonotype was observed at least ten times. The gene calls are TRBV14 and TRBJ2-1; no clear D. Germline CDR1 is SGHDN and CDR2 is FVKESK. CDR3 size: 14 residues. The V end was cut by 1 base, the J end by 0 bases, with 4 bases between. The CDR3 spells CASSQALSYNEQFF. Written as DNA, the CDR3 is TGTGCCAGCAGCCAAGCTCTCTCCTACAATGAGCAGTTCTTC.

This clonotype occurred many times. This rearrangement joins TRBV10-3 to TRBJ2-2, with 7 nucleotides matching TRBD1. The CDR3 runs 13 residues. The ends lost 10 bases at V and 5 bases at J; junction bases unmatched: 7. The germline V gene encodes CDR1 ENHRY and CDR2 SYGVKD. The CDR3 sequence: CATAGGWTGELFF. The CDR3 DNA is TGTGCCACCGCAGGGGGATGGACCGGGGAGCTGTTTTTT.

This clonotype has only a few counts. The genes are TRBV5-1 and TRBJ1-2; TRBD1 aligns across 9 bases. The CDR3 runs 14 residues. Germline-derived CDR1 and CDR2 are SGHRS and YFSETQ. Trimming cost V 4 bases and J 8 bases; bases outside gene matches: 9. The CDR3 spells CASSQGTGPHGYTF. The CDR3 DNA reads TGCGCCAGCAGCCAGGGGACAGGGCCTCACGGCTACACCTTC. Variable domain in full (rest from reference TRBV5-1 and TRBJ1-2): KAGVTQTPRYLIKTRGQQVTLSCSPISGHRSVSWYQQTPGQGLQFLFEYFSETQRNKGNFPGRFSGRQFSNSRSEMNVSTLELGDSALYLCASSQGTGPHGYTFGSGTRLTVV.

This clonotype was observed many times. This rearrangement joins TRBV5-4 to TRBJ2-5, with D tentatively TRBD1 (6 bases). Germline-derived CDR1 and CDR2 are SGHNT and YYREEE (reference sequence). Trimming stripped 4 bases from V and 3 bases from J, with 10 bases between. This CDR3 spans 13 amino acids. The CDR3 loop is CASSRTAEETQYF. CDR3 sequence (DNA): TGTGCCAGCAGCCGGACAGCCGAAGAGACCCAGTACTTC.

This clonotype occurred many times. V gene TRBV3-1 combines with J gene TRBJ1-1; no reliable D call. The CDR3 spans 13 residues. V lost 4 bases, J lost 7 bases, and 13 bases lay in between. The germline V gene encodes CDR1 LGHDT and CDR2 YNNKEL (reference sequence). CDR3 coding DNA: TGTGCCAGCAGCCTTACAAGGGAAGGTGAAGCTTTCTTT. This sequence encodes CASSLTREGEAFF.

This clonotype has at least ten counts. This rearrangement joins TRBV12-3 or TRBV12-4 to TRBJ1-1; D remains unclear. The CDR3 runs 11 residues. V lost 0 bases and J 14 bases, leaving 10 bases between the germline ends. The CDR3 region has the DNA TGTGCCAGCAGTTTAGCCGAGAGCTTATTCTTT. It specifies CASSLAESLFF.

This clonotype showed up many times. The CDR3 protein is CASKGGFNQPQHF. CDR3 in DNA: TGTGCCAGTAAAGGAGGCTTCAATCAGCCCCAGCATTTT. The chain joins TRBV19 to TRBJ1-5; D is unclear. V was pared by 7 bases and J by 3 bases, with 10 bases between. Germline V CDR1 and CDR2: LNHDA, SQIVND (reference sequence). This CDR3 region has 13 residues.

In DNA, the CDR3 is TGTGCCCATGTAGGGGGTCAGAACACTGAAGCTTTCTTT. It translates to CAHVGGQNTEAFF. The rearrangement joins TRBV28 to TRBJ1-1; a possible D gene is TRBD1 (6 bases). The germline gives CDR1 MDHEN, CDR2 SYDVKM. Trimming pared 11 bases from V and 1 base from J, leaving 14 bases between. The CDR3 length is 13 residues.